The 28 T cell receptor beta chains below come from one sample, sequenced in a study of control samples from healthy donors and cancer patients. Produced via immunoSEQ multiplex PCR; TCRdb's table is partial and in-frame only. Of 150,000 to 200,000 clones detected, approximately 91% appear once; the ten largest clones hold 2%. Sequenced: blood. These receptors all come from a woman aged 40-49 years in good health.

The chain uses TRBV6-5 and TRBJ2-2; 7 bases fit TRBD1. CDR1 and CDR2 (germline): MNHEY, SVGAGI. The CDR3 runs to 15 residues. V shed 7 bases and J 6 bases; nucleotides not matched to a gene: 11. CDR3 DNA sequence: TGTGCCAGCACCTCACTCGGGACAGTCCCCGGGGAGCTGTTTTTT. This codes for CASTSLGTVPGELFF.

V usage is TRBV7-9 and J usage is TRBJ2-5, with 7 bases fitting TRBD1. The CDR3 loop spans 16 amino acids. CDR1 is SEHNR and CDR2 is FQNEAQ in the germline V gene (reference sequence). V gave up 3 bases and J gave up 5 bases; unmatched junction bases: 12. CDR3 in DNA: TGTGCCAGCAGCTTCCCCTCAGACAGGGAGAGGGAGACCCAGTACTTC. It encodes CASSFPSDRERETQYF. Filled out from reference TRBV7-9 and TRBJ2-5, the complete variable domain reads DTGVSQNPRHKITKRGQNVTFRCDPISEHNRLYWYRQTLGQGPEFLTYFQNEAQLEKSRLLSDRFSAERPKGSFSTLEIQRTEQGDSAMYLCASSFPSDRERETQYFGPGTRLLVL.

This clone occurred a few times. The chain employs TRBV18 and TRBJ1-2, with 10 bases identical to TRBD1. The ends lost 6 bases at V and 7 bases at J; junction bases unmatched: 5. Per the germline V gene, CDR1 is KGHSH and CDR2 is LQKENI. The CDR3 runs 13 residues. The CDR3 spells CASSLGQGTGYTF. CDR3 DNA sequence: TGTGCCAGCTCGCTGGGACAGGGGACTGGCTACACCTTC.

V is TRBV7-8 and J is TRBJ1-2; D unresolved. Germline values: CDR1 SGHVS, CDR2 FQNEAQ. The CDR3 totals 15 residues. V lost 1 base and J 4 bases, leaving 13 bases between the germline ends. The CDR3: CASSLVAEDGYGYTF. CDR3 in DNA: TGTGCCAGCAGCTTAGTTGCAGAAGACGGCTATGGCTACACCTTC.

The chain recombines TRBV4-1 with TRBJ1-2, with D perhaps matching TRBD1 (6 bases). Trimming shortened V by 3 bases and J by 6 bases, and 17 bases separated the two germline ends. Germline V gene lookup returns CDR1 MGHRA and CDR2 YSYEKL. The CDR3 extends over 15 amino acids. This CDR3 reads CASSQAFAGANGYTF. In DNA, the CDR3 is TGCGCCAGCAGCCAGGCCTTTGCGGGGGCCAATGGCTACACCTTC.

The rearrangement uses TRBV6-1 and TRBJ1-6; D perhaps matches TRBD1 (6 bases). The CDR3 has 16 amino acids. From germline, CDR1 is MNHNS and CDR2 SASEGT. V was trimmed by 4 bases and J by 10 bases, leaving 20 bases between them. The CDR3, as DNA: TGTGCCAGCAGTGGGAACGAGGACAGCCCCTTATCACCCCTCCACTTT. Translation: CASSGNEDSPLSPLHF.

V is TRBV9 and J is TRBJ2-7; D unresolved. The CDR3 is 13 amino acids. The V end lost 3 bases, the J end lost 2 bases, and 9 bases lay between the germline ends. Germline CDR1 is SGDLS and CDR2 is YYNGEE. The DNA of the CDR3 is TGTGCCAGCAGCGCGGACGAGACCTACGAGCAGTACTTC. Amino acid sequence: CASSADETYEQYF.

J is TRBJ2-2 and V is TRBV2, with no clear D. The CDR3 covers 13 residues. Trimming cost V 9 bases and J 8 bases, with 16 bases left between them. Germline loops: CDR1 SNHLY, CDR2 FYNNEI. The CDR3: CARLFRNEGELFF. The CDR3 bases are TGTGCCAGATTATTTCGGAACGAGGGGGAGCTGTTTTTT.

The chain links TRBV10-2 to TRBJ2-2; TRBD1 might be the D (5 bases). V shed 9 bases and J shed 1 base, with 12 bases lying between them. The CDR3 has 14 residues. CDR1 and CDR2 (germline): WSHSY, SAAADI. The chain's CDR3 is CARSEQGNTGELFF. CDR3 nucleotide sequence: TGCGCCAGAAGCGAGCAGGGGAACACCGGGGAGCTGTTTTTT.

The chain joins TRBV28 to TRBJ1-5; D gene ambiguous. V was trimmed by 3 bases and J by 6 bases, leaving 6 bases between them. The CDR3 consists of 12 residues. CDR1 and CDR2 (germline): MDHEN, SYDVKM. The CDR3 bases are TGTGCCAGCAGTTTCGGAAGTCAGCCCCAGCATTTT. Its translation: CASSFGSQPQHF.

In this sample, this clone turned up a few times. The sample carries other DNA sequences with the same CDR3. V and J are TRBV3-1 (or the pseudogene TRBV3-2) and TRBJ1-1; no clear D. CDR3 length: 12 residues. Germline V gene sequence: CDR1 LGHDT, CDR2 YNNKEL (reference sequence). The V and J ends lost 1 base and 5 bases respectively, with 5 bases between them. The CDR3 is CASSQGGTEAFF. CDR3 nucleotides: TGTGCCAGCAGCCAAGGTGGAACTGAAGCTTTCTTT.

The chain links TRBV18 to TRBJ2-7; 8 nucleotides align to TRBD1. Trimming cost V 3 bases and J 0 bases; bases outside gene matches: 4. Germline V gene sequence: CDR1 KGHSH, CDR2 LQKENI. This CDR3 is built from 15 residues. The chain's CDR3 is CASSPRDRPSYEQYF. The CDR3 nucleotides are TGTGCCAGCTCACCCCGGGACAGGCCCTCCTACGAGCAGTACTTC.

CDR3 nucleotides: TGTGCCAGCAGCCGCGGGGGAGGGGCCTACGAGCAGTACTTC. This codes for CASSRGGGAYEQYF. V usage is TRBV7-9 and J usage is TRBJ2-7; the match to TRBD2 covers 7 bases. Germline CDR1 is SEHNR and CDR2 is FQNEAQ (reference sequence). Germline trimming cut 5 bases from V and 2 bases from J; bases unmatched to any gene: 6. There are 14 residues in the CDR3.

The chain combines TRBV7-7 with TRBJ2-3; TRBD1 is a possible D gene (6 bases). Between the trimmed V and J ends, which lost 2 bases and 2 bases, there was a span of 20 bases. The CDR3 covers 18 residues. Germline V CDR1 and CDR2: SSHAT, FNYEAQ (reference sequence). The CDR3 DNA is TGTGCCAGCAGCTTATACCCCCCCGGGGACACGGTCACAGATACGCAGTATTTT. It specifies CASSLYPPGDTVTDTQYF.

This rearrangement joins TRBV28 to TRBJ1-2; D is possibly TRBD1 (6 bases). The germline V gene encodes CDR1 MDHEN and CDR2 SYDVKM. The CDR3 has 17 amino acids. V was trimmed by 1 base and J by 0 bases, leaving 15 bases between them. CDR3 nucleotide sequence: TGTGCCAGCAGTTTATCTGCAGGGGTTAACGCTAACTATGGCTACACCTTC. Translated, it gives CASSLSAGVNANYGYTF.

This clone was observed once. The V and J genes are TRBV5-1 and TRBJ2-7, with unresolved D. The V gene's germline CDR1 is SGHRS and CDR2 YFSETQ. The CDR3 sequence is 14 residues long. Trimming removed 1 base from V and 0 bases from J, with 8 bases in between. In DNA form, the CDR3 reads TGCGCCAGCAGCTTGACCTATGGCTCCTACGAGCAGTACTTC. Protein: CASSLTYGSYEQYF.

In this sample, this clone turned up a few times. J is TRBJ2-7 and V is TRBV27; 8 bases align to TRBD1. V trimming: 5 bases; J trimming: 0 bases; junction bases outside the gene matches: 12. From germline, CDR1 is MNHEY and CDR2 SMNVEV (reference sequence). This CDR3 contains 17 residues. The CDR3 sequence: CASSILTGGGPSYEQYF. The CDR3, as DNA: TGTGCCAGCAGTATACTCACAGGGGGTGGACCCTCCTACGAGCAGTACTTC.

The chain joins TRBV2 to TRBJ2-7, with 8 bases lining up with TRBD1. Germline V gene data show CDR1 as SNHLY and CDR2 as FYNNEI. The trim removed 2 bases at V and 7 bases at J, leaving 4 bases unmatched. This CDR3 region has 13 residues. CDR3: CASSEQGAGEQYF. The CDR3 DNA reads as TGTGCCAGCAGTGAACAGGGGGCAGGAGAGCAGTACTTC.

The V and J genes are TRBV7-9 and TRBJ2-7; 8 bases are a match to TRBD1. Germline values: CDR1 SEHNR, CDR2 FQNEAQ (reference sequence). The V and J ends lost 5 bases and 4 bases, in that order; junction bases with no gene match: 1. The CDR3 totals 12 residues. CDR3 amino acids: CASSRTGYEQYF. The CDR3 DNA sequence: TGTGCCAGCAGCCGGACAGGGTACGAGCAGTACTTC. The full variable domain, in which reference TRBV7-9 and TRBJ2-7 provide the parts outside the CDR3, is DTGVSQNPRHKITKRGQNVTFRCDPISEHNRLYWYRQTLGQGPEFLTYFQNEAQLEKSRLLSDRFSAERPKGSFSTLEIQRTEQGDSAMYLCASSRTGYEQYFGPGTRLTVT.

The chain recombines TRBV11-1 with TRBJ1-1; possibly TRBD1 for D (6 bases). Between the trimmed V and J ends, which lost 2 bases and 11 bases, there was a span of 15 bases. Germline V gene sequence: CDR1 SGHAT, CDR2 FQDESV (reference sequence). The CDR3 covers 13 residues. CDR3 loop: CASSLRAGAMAFF. The CDR3, as DNA: TGTGCCAGCAGCTTACGGGCAGGGGCAATGGCTTTCTTT.

The chain uses TRBV10-2 and TRBJ2-7, with TRBD2 matching 14 bases. CDR3 length: 14 residues. CDR1 WSHSY and CDR2 SAAADI come from the germline V gene. The junction had 4 bases not matched to a gene; V was cut back by 6 bases and J by 6 bases. CDR3 protein: CASRRLAGGPEQYF. The CDR3 nucleotides are TGCGCCAGCAGGAGACTAGCGGGGGGGCCCGAGCAGTACTTC.

V is TRBV19 and J is TRBJ2-2; a weak D match, TRBD2 (5 bases). This CDR3 is built from 16 residues. Per the germline V gene, CDR1 is LNHDA and CDR2 is SQIVND (reference sequence). V was cut by 6 bases and J by 6 bases, with 20 bases left in between. The CDR3, as DNA: TGTGCCAGTAGCAACCACGCCGGGATCCGCGCCGGGGAGCTGTTTTTT. Its protein is CASSNHAGIRAGELFF.

In its sample, this clone was seen a few times. The V and J genes are TRBV7-9 and TRBJ2-3; D possibly matches TRBD1 or TRBD2 (6 bases each). The CDR3 sequence is 18 residues long. Germline lookup yields CDR1 SEHNR and CDR2 FQNEAQ (reference sequence). The V end was cut by 4 bases, the J end by 5 bases, with 25 bases between. CDR3 sequence reads: CASSSRVSRGNGGDTQYF. The CDR3 nucleotides are TGTGCCAGCAGCTCCCGTGTTTCTAGGGGGAACGGGGGAGATACGCAGTATTTT.

J is TRBJ1-5 and V is TRBV27, with a tentative D call TRBD1 (6 bases). Germline CDR1 is MNHEY and CDR2 is SMNVEV (reference sequence). Trimming cost V 0 bases and J 7 bases, with 22 bases left between them. The CDR3 covers 18 residues. The CDR3 DNA reads as TGTGCCAGCAGTTTATCAGGGACATCGGGTATGAGGGGCCAGCCCCAGCATTTT. Protein product: CASSLSGTSGMRGQPQHF.

V usage is TRBV5-1 and J usage is TRBJ2-1; D gene uncertain. The CDR3 has 13 residues. Germline assignment: CDR1 SGHRS and CDR2 YFSETQ. V was cut by 0 bases and J by 4 bases, with 5 bases left in between. CDR3 amino acids: CASSLERYNEQFF. CDR3 nucleotides: TGCGCCAGCAGCTTGGAGCGTTACAATGAGCAGTTCTTC.

V and J are TRBV18 and TRBJ2-3; D is unresolved. The germline V gene encodes CDR1 KGHSH and CDR2 LQKENI. The length of the CDR3 is 15 residues. V lost 3 bases and J 0 bases, leaving 10 bases between the germline ends. CDR3 residues: CASSPRTSSTDTQYF. For the CDR3, the DNA is TGTGCCAGCTCACCCAGGACGAGTAGCACAGATACGCAGTATTTT.

The chain has TRBV2 and TRBJ1-4; D uncertain. Deletions cut 5 bases from V and 7 bases from J, with 8 bases between. The CDR3 has 12 amino acids. The germline V gene has CDR1 SNHLY and CDR2 FYNNEI. CDR3 in amino acids: CASSREGEKLFF. DNA for the CDR3: TGTGCCAGCAGTCGAGAGGGTGAAAAACTGTTTTTT.

The chain is built from TRBV19 and TRBJ1-1, with D hard to call. The V end lost 3 bases, the J end lost 0 bases, and 8 bases lay between the germline ends. The CDR3 has 14 residues. Per germline, CDR1 LNHDA and CDR2 SQIVND (reference sequence). DNA of the CDR3: TGTGCCAGTAGTATGGGCGGCCTGAACACTGAAGCTTTCTTT. It encodes CASSMGGLNTEAFF.